The sequence of this T cell receptor beta chain was determined in a study of blood T cell repertoires in COVID-19. Study-level background: Sample material is recorded as cDNA or gDNA derived from T cells, B-cell-depleted T cells, or PBMCs.

Clones were read by immunoSEQ multiplex PCR, and TCRdb kept only the in-frame ones, dropping some. The sample includes over 250,000 clones, roughly 87% of them seen just once. Germline V gene data show CDR1 as LGHNT and CDR2 as FRNRAP. V lost 9 bases and J lost 1, with 14 bases in between. This CDR3 spans 14 amino acids. The chain links TRBV12-5 to TRBJ2-3, with a tentative D call TRBD1 (6 bases). The receptor was derived from a human donor in a cohort sampled during active COVID-19. Specimen: peripheral blood. The CDR3 coding sequence is TGTGCTAGCGCTCGGGACACAGGCACAGATACGCAGTATTTT. Protein: CASARDTGTDTQYF.